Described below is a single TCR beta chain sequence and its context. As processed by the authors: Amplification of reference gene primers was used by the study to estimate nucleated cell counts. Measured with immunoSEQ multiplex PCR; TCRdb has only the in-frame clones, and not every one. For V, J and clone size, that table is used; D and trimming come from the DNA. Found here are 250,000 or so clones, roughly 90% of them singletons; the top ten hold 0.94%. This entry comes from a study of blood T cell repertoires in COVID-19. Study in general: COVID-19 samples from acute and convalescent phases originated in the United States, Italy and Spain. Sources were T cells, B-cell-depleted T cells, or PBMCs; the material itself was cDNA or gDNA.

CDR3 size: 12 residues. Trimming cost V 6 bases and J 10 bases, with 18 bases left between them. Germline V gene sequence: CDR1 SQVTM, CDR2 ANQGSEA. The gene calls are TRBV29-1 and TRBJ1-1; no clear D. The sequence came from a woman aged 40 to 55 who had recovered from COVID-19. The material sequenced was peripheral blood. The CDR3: CSVEWLQEGAFF. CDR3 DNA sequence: TGCAGCGTCGAGTGGCTCCAAGAGGGAGCTTTCTTT.